The sequence of this TCR beta chain was determined in a study of CD4 T cells in relation to SARS-CoV-2 and coronaviruses. As to this clone: Its antigen is not identified.

General study findings and limits: In roughly 60% of donors, memory CD4+ clonotypes crossrecognized SARS-CoV-2 and at least one common cold coronavirus spike.

The table came from immunoSEQ multiplex PCR; TCRdb's copy has only in-frame clones and leaves some out. The sample shows 20,000 to 25,000 clones, less than 85% of them seen only once. This CDR3 is 18 amino acids long. V dropped 0 bases and J dropped 3 bases, with 18 bases sitting between them. CDR1 and CDR2 (germline): WNHNN, SYGVQD (reference sequence). The unexposed donors gave CD4+ T cells in 2011-2018, prior to COVID-19. Isolation of CD4+ T cells took place after about 10 days in culture. Sequenced: CD4+ T cells from PBMCs, cultured in vitro. The TCR comes from a human donor in good health. The chain employs TRBV10-1 and TRBJ2-1; the D gene is possibly TRBD2 (6 bases). In DNA, the CDR3 is TGCGCCAGCAGTGAGTCTGGAGGACGTACAGCGGGCTACAATGAGCAGTTCTTC. This translates into CASSESGGRTAGYNEQFF.